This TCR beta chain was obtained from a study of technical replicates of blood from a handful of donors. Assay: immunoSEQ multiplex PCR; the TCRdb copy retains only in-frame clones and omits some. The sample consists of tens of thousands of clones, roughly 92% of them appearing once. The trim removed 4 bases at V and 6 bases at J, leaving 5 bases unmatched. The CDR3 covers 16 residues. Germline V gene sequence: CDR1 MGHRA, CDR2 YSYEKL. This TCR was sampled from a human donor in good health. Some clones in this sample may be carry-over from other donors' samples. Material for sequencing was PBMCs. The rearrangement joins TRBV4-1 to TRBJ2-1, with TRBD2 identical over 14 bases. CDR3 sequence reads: CASSLRTSGGPNEQFF. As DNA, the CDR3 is TGCGCCAGCAGCCTACGGACTAGCGGGGGGCCCAATGAGCAGTTCTTC.